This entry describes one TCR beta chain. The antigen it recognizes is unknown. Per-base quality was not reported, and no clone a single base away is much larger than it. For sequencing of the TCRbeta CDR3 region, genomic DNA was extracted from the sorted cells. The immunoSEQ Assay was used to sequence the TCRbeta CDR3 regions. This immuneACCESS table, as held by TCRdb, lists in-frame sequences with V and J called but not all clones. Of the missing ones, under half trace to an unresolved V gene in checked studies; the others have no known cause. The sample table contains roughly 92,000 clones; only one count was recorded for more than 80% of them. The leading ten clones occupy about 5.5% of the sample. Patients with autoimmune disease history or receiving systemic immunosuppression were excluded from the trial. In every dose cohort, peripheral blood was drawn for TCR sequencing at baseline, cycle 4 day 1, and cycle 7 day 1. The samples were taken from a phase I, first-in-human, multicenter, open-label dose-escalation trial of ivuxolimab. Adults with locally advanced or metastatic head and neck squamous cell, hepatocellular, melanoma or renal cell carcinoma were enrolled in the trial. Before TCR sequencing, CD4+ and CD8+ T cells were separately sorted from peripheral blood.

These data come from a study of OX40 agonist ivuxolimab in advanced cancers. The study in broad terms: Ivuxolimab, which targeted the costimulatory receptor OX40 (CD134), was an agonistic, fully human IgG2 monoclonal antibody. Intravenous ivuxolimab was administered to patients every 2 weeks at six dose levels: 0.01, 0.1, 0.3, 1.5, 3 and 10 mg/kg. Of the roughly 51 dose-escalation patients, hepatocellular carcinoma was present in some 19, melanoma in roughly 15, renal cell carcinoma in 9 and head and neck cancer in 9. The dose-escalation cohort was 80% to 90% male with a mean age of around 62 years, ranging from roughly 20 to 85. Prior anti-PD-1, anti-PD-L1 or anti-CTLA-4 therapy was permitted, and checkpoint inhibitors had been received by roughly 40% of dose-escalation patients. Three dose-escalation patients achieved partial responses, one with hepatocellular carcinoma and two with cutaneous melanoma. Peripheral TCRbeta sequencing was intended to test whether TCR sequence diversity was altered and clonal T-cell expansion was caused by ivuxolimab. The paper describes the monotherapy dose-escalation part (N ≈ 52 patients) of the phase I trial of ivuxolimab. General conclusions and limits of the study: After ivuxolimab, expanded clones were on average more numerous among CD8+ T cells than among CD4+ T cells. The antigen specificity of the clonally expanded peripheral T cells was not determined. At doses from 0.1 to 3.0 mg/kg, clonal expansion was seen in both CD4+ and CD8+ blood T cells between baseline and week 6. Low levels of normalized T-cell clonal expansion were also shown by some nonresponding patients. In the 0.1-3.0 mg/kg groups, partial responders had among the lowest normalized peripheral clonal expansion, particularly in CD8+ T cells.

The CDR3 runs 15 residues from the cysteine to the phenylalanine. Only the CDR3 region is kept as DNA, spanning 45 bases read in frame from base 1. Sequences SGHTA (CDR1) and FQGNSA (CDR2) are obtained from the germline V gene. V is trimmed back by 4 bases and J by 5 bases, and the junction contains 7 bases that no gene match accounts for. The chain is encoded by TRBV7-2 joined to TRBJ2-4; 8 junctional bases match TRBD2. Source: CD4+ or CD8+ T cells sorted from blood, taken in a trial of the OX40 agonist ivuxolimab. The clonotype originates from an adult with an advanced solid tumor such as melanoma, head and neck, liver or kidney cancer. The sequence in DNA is TGTGCCAGCAGCTCAGATAGCGGGAACCAAAACATTCAGTACTTC. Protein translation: CASSSDSGNQNIQYF.